This T cell receptor (beta chain) came from a study of blood T cell repertoires in COVID-19. At the level of the study: In each case, the material was cDNA or gDNA derived from T cells, B-cell-depleted T cells, or PBMCs.

This CDR3 has 19 residues. Trimming at V came to 5 bases and at J to 0 bases, leaving 14 bases not matched to a gene. The germline CDR1 and CDR2 sequences are PRHDT and FYEKMQ (reference sequence). Using immunoSEQ multiplex PCR, the repertoire was profiled, and TCRdb retains in-frame clones only, with some absent. The sample contains about 200,000 clones, 80% to 90% of which appear only once. The TCR originated in a woman between 40 and 55 years old with acute COVID-19. The sequenced sample consisted of PBMCs or T cells enriched from blood (not recorded which). The chain has TRBV13 and TRBJ2-4, with TRBD2 matching over 9 bases. CDR3 region: CASSPGRGRVIRAKNIQYF. The CDR3 DNA is TGTGCCAGCAGCCCGGGACGCGGGAGGGTTATCCGAGCCAAAAACATTCAGTACTTC.